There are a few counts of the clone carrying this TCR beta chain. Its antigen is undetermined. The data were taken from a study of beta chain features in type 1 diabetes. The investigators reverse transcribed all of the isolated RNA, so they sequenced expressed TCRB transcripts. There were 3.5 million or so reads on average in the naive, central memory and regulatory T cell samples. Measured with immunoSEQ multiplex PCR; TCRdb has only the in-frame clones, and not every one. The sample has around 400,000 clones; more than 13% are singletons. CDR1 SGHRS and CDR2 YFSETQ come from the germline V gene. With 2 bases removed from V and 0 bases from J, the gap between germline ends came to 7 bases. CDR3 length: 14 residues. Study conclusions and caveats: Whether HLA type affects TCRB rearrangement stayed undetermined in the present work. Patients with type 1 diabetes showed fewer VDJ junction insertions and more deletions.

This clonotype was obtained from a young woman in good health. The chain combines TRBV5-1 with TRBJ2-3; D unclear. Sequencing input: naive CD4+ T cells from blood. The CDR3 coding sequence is TGCGCCAGCAGCTTCGAGATAAGCACAGATACGCAGTATTTT. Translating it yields CASSFEISTDTQYF.